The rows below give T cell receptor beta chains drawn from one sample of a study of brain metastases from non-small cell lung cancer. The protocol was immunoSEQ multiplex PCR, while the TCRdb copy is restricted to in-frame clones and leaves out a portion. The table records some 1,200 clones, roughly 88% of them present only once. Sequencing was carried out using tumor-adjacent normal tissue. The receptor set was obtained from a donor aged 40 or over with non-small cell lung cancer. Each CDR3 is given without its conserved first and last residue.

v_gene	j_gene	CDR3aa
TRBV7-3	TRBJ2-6	ASSLRALAFSGANVLT
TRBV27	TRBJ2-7	ASSSTLREQY
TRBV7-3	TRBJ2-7	ASSPLAGAYEQY
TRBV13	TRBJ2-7	TSSHRDRGQGEQY
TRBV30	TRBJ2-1	AWSSSSYNEQF
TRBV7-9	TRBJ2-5	ASSFNLGTGRETQY
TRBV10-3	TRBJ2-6	AIRGGQGVYAGANVLT
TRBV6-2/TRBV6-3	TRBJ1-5	ASSYRDRNNQPQH
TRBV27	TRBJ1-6	ASSLGLNSPLH
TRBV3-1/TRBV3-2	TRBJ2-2	ASSQGGQRELF
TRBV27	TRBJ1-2	ASSPPGQKAH